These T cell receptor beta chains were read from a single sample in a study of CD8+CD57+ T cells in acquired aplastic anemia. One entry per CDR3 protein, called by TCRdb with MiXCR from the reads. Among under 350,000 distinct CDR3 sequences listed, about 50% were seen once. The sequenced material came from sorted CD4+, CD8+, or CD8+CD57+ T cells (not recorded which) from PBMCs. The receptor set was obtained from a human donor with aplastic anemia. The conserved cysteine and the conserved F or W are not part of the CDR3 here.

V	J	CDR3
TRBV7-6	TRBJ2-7	ASSPRTGRDEQY
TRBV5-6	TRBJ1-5	ASSQGTANQPQH
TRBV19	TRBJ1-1	ASSKQGMNTEAF
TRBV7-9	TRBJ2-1	ASSSPLAEAWSYNEQF
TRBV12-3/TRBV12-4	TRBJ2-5	ASSTSGGRYQETQY
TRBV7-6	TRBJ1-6	ASSYRTPGGQGSPLH
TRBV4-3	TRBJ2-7	ASSQIGNHEQY
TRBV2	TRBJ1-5	ASSDEDRDLSPQH
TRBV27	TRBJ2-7	ASTPLSGNEQY
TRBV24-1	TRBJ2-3	ATSDQGTSGMGTDTQY
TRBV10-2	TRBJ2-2	ASRGGVAGELF
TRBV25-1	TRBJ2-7	ASSEASGRATHEQY
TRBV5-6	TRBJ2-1	ASRGTGLAVEQF
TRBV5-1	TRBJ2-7	ASSLRTSGTPLRQY
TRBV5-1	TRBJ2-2	ASTTGELF
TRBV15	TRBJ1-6	ATSRRTGVNNSPLH
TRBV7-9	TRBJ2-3	ASSLGDYRGTTDTQY
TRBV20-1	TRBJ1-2	SAAQGRGYYGYT
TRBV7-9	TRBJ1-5	ASSYSGYVGNQPQH
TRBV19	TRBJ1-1	ASSRWGQRTNTEAF
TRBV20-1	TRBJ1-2	SARERAPYGYT
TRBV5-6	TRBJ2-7	ASSPTGSEQY
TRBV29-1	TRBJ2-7	SVVSPQVWGDEQY
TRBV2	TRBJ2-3	ASSGQGGSTDTQY
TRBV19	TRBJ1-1	ASSMAGGAGTEAF
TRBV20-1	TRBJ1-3	SARGTGGDTIY
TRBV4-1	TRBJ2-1	ASSQAPGTSGTNEQF
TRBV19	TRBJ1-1	ASSSIRDSMNTEAF
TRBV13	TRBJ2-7	ASINRDGNSYEQY
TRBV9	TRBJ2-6	ASSVGGPGANVLT
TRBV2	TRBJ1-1	ASSGVSLAGGAF
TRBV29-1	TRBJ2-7	SLGTVSSYEQY
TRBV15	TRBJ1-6	ATSREAVYNSPLH